Here is one T cell receptor beta chain with its context. The sample originates from a study of T cell changes during pregnancy in multiple sclerosis. Assay used: immunoSEQ multiplex PCR; TCRdb lists only in-frame clones, some missing. The table records 76,000 or so clones, around 93% of them present only once. Germline values: CDR1 SQVTM, CDR2 ANQGSEA. The ends lost 7 bases at V and 3 bases at J; junction bases unmatched: 17. The CDR3 is 16 amino acids. The receptor was derived from a female donor in good health, enrolled as a control in a pregnancy study. The specimen comprised peripheral blood, sampled in the second trimester of pregnancy. This chain connects TRBV29-1 to TRBJ1-1; TRBD1 matches 7 bases. The CDR3: CSGGSRQGGTHTEAFF. The CDR3 nucleotides are TGCAGCGGGGGGTCTAGACAGGGAGGTACCCACACTGAAGCTTTCTTT.